This TCR beta chain originates from a study of T cell repertoires in aging, cancer and after chemotherapy. Across the study: Glioblastoma patients receiving temozolomide-based therapy gave paired samples before and after chemotherapy.

Peripheral blood genomic DNA, not sorted cells or RNA, was the template. Study conclusions and caveats: Age-matched healthy donors had significantly more diverse, less clonal blood TCR repertoires than untreated cancer patients. The repertoire data cannot show anything about immunological memory following chemotherapy.

CDR1 and CDR2 (germline): SGHTA, FQGTGA. The V end lost 3 bases, the J end lost 1 base, and 6 bases lay between the germline ends. The CDR3 has 13 amino acids. Notes on this clonotype: What it recognizes is unknown.

Rearranged V-D-J TRB sequences were amplified with a mixed TRB-A/B primer pool. TCRdb called the multiplex PCR reads again in MiXCR, with one record for every CDR3 protein. The data hold approximately 2,000 distinct CDR3 sequences, with 20% to 30% observed a single time. This clonotype was obtained from a human donor with a solid tumor. This chain connects TRBV7-3 to TRBJ1-1; no firm D call. Sequenced input: blood. This CDR3 reads CASSLEQNTEAFF. The CDR3 coding sequence is TGTGCCAGCAGCTTGGAACAGAACACTGAAGCTTTCTTT. Based on the CDR3 plus reference TRBV7-3 and TRBJ1-1, the full variable domain is GAGVSQTPSNKVTEKGKYVELRCDPISGHTALYWYRQSLGQGPEFLIYFQGTGAADDSGLPNDRFFAVRPEGSVSTLKIQRTERGDSAVYLCASSLEQNTEAFFGQGTRLTVV.